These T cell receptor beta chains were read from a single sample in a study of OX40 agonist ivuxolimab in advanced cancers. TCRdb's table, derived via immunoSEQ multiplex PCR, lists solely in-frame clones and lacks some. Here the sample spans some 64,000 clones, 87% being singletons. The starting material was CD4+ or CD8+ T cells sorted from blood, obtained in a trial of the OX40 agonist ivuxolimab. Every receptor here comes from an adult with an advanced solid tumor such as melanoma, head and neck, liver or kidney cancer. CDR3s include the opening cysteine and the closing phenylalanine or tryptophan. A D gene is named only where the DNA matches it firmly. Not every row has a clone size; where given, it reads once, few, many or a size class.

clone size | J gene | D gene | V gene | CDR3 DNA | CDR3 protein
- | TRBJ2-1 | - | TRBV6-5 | TGTGCCAGCAGTTACTCGGGTGAGCAGTTCTTC | CASSYSGEQFF
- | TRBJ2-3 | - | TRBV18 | TGTGCCAGCTCACCAGGCACAGATACGCAGTATTTT | CASSPGTDTQYF
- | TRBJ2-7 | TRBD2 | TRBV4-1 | TGCGCCAGCAGCCAAGATGGAGCGGGGGGGAACGAGCAGTACTTC | CASSQDGAGGNEQYF
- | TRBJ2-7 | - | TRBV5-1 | TGCGCCAGCAGCTTGGCCGGGCAGCCCTCCTACGAGCAGTACTTC | CASSLAGQPSYEQYF
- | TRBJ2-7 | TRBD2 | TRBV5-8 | TGTGCCAGCAGCTCCCCGGGGGGGGCGCGGCGGGCGCAGTACTTC | CASSSPGGARRAQYF
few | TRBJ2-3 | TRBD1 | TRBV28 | TGTGCCAGCAGTCTGCCGGGACAGGGTACAGATACGCAGTATTTT | CASSLPGQGTDTQYF
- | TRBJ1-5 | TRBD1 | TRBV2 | TGTGCCAGCAGTGGGAGGGACAGGGTTCAGCCCCAGCATTTT | CASSGRDRVQPQHF
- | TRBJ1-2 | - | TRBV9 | TGTGCCAGCAGCTCTAGCAGGGGTAGGGGGGCGTTCTATGGCTACACCTTC | CASSSSRGRGAFYGYTF
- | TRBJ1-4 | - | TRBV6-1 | TGTGCCAGCAGTGAATTTGGGGCAAGTAATGAAAAACTGTTTTTT | CASSEFGASNEKLFF
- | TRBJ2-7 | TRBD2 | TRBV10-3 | TGTGCCATCAGCCGGACTAGCGGACCATCCTACGAGCAGTACTTC | CAISRTSGPSYEQYF
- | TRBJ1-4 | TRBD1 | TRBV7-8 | TGTGCCAGCAGCGACGTTGGACAGGGGCGTGAAAAACTGTTTTTT | CASSDVGQGREKLFF
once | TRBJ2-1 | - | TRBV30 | TGTGCCTGGAGTGTAGGGATGAACAGTGGCTACAATGAGCAGTTCTTC | CAWSVGMNSGYNEQFF
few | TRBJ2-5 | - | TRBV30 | TGTGCCTGGAGCTCCCAAGAGACCCAGTACTTC | CAWSSQETQYF
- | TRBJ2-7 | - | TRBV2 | TGTGCCAGCAGTGTAATGGGGGTTCACGAGCAGTACTTC | CASSVMGVHEQYF
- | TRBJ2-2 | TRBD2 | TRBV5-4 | TGTGCCAGCAGCCCGGGGACTAGCGGTTACACCGGGGAGCTGTTTTTT | CASSPGTSGYTGELFF
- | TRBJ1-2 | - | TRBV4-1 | TGCGCCAGCAGCCAAGTTGGCCCAGGGGATGGCTACACCTTC | CASSQVGPGDGYTF
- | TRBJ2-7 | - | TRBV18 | TGTGCCAGCTCACCACGACTCTCGGGGTCCTACGAGCAGTACTTC | CASSPRLSGSYEQYF
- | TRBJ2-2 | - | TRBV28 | TGTGCCAGCAGGGCGGACAGAAACACCGGGGAGCTGTTTTTT | CASRADRNTGELFF
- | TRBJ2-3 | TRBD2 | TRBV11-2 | TGTGCCAGCAGCTCTAGCGGGGGGGGATCCACAGATACGCAGTATTTT | CASSSSGGGSTDTQYF
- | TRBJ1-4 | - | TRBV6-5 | TGTGCCAGCAGTTACAATCCTCGTGGGGGGAATGAAAAACTGTTTTTT | CASSYNPRGGNEKLFF
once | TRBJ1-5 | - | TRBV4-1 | TGCGCCAGCAGCCAGAGCAATCAGCCCCAGCATTTT | CASSQSNQPQHF
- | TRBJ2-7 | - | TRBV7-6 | TGTGCCAGCAGCCCAACGGGTTCCTACGAGCAGTACTTC | CASSPTGSYEQYF